These 28 T cell receptor beta chains were all obtained from the same sample, sequenced in a study of blood T cell repertoires in COVID-19. The protocol was immunoSEQ multiplex PCR, while the TCRdb copy is restricted to in-frame clones and leaves out a portion. The sample consists of 140,000 to 150,000 clones, about 89% of them appearing once. Sequencing input: peripheral blood. Source of these receptors: an elderly man with acute or convalescent COVID-19.

This clone has just one count. J is TRBJ2-2 and V is TRBV5-1; 13 positions agree with TRBD2. The CDR3 runs 16 residues. V lost 0 bases and J lost 6; bases outside the gene matches: 2. Germline CDR1 is SGHRS and CDR2 is YFSETQ. The DNA of the CDR3 is TGCGCCAGCAGCTTGGGACTAGCGGGAGGTGCCGGGGAGCTGTTTTTT. This codes for CASSLGLAGGAGELFF.

The V and J genes are TRBV7-2 and TRBJ1-1, with D possibly matching TRBD1 (5 bases). The CDR3 runs to 14 residues. V was pared by 3 bases and J by 4 bases, with 12 bases between. CDR1 and CDR2 from the germline V gene are SGHTA and FQGNSA. The DNA of the CDR3 is TGTGCCAGCAGCTTTATGGGGCTGGGCACTGAAGCTTTCTTT. Its translation: CASSFMGLGTEAFF.

This chain uses TRBV28 with TRBJ1-2; D is undetermined. The CDR3 runs 14 residues. The germline V gene encodes CDR1 MDHEN and CDR2 SYDVKM. Trimming took off 6 bases at V and 2 bases at J, with 13 bases between the two ends. CDR3 protein: CASRGPGFNYGYTF. The CDR3 coding sequence is TGTGCCAGCAGAGGACCGGGATTCAACTATGGCTACACCTTC.

The rearrangement joins TRBV7-2 to TRBJ1-1, with TRBD1 identical over 8 bases. Germline CDR1 SGHTA, CDR2 FQGNSA. This CDR3 has 14 amino acids. The J segment lost 5 bases and the V segment lost 3 bases, leaving 5 bases of the junction unmatched. CDR3 sequence reads: CASSFDTGGTEAFF. The CDR3 DNA sequence: TGTGCCAGCAGCTTTGATACAGGGGGGACTGAAGCTTTCTTT. The full variable domain, rest sourced from reference TRBV7-2 and TRBJ1-1, is GAGVSQSPSNKVTEKGKDVELRCDPISGHTALYWYRQSLGQGLEFLIYFQGNSAPDKSGLPSDRFSAERTGGSVSTLTIQRTQQEDSAVYLCASSFDTGGTEAFFGQGTRLTVV.

This chain links TRBV5-1 with TRBJ1-2; TRBD1 agrees at 8 bases. The length of the CDR3 is 14 residues. V trimming: 4 bases; J trimming: 6 bases; junction bases outside the gene matches: 8. Germline lookup yields CDR1 SGHRS and CDR2 YFSETQ. As DNA, the CDR3 is TGCGCCAGCAGCATAGGACAGGGTTCGGATGGCTACACCTTC. Its protein product is CASSIGQGSDGYTF.

The CDR3 region is CASLTPTGSGELFF. CDR3 sequence (DNA): TGTGCCAGCCTTACCCCGACAGGGTCGGGGGAGCTGTTTTTT. The chain employs TRBV28 and TRBJ2-2; TRBD1 matches 7 bases. The junction had 11 bases not matched to a gene; V was cut back by 8 bases and J by 8 bases. The CDR3 contains 14 residues. Germline values: CDR1 MDHEN, CDR2 SYDVKM.

V is TRBV4-1 and J is TRBJ2-7; the match to TRBD1 covers 8 bases. CDR1 is MGHRA, CDR2 YSYEKL, per germline. This CDR3 spans 14 amino acids. Germline trimming cut 1 base from V and 5 bases from J; bases unmatched to any gene: 4. The CDR3 loop reads CASSQGRTGHEQYF. The CDR3 nucleotides are TGCGCCAGCAGCCAAGGGAGGACAGGGCACGAGCAGTACTTC.

The chain links TRBV12-2 to TRBJ1-1; TRBD1, the table's D call, was not compared with the DNA. TRBV12-2 is a recognized pseudogene. This CDR3 spans 16 amino acids. This CDR3 is CASRFGKGDSNTEAFF. In nucleotides, the CDR3 is TGTGCAAGTCGCTTCGGGAAGGGGGATAGTAACACTGAAGCTTTCTTT.

The chain has TRBV5-1 and TRBJ2-7, with D maybe TRBD2 (5 bases). The CDR3 extends over 16 amino acids. Germline CDR1 is SGHRS and CDR2 is YFSETQ. Trimming removed 7 bases from V and 3 bases from J, with 23 bases in between. This CDR3 is CASSHAPSGVVYEQYF. In nucleotides, the CDR3 is TGCGCCAGCTCTCATGCCCCTTCCGGGGTGGTCTACGAGCAGTACTTC.

This chain uses TRBV6-5 with TRBJ2-6; 7 bases align to TRBD2. V lost 11 bases, J lost 2 bases, and 3 bases stayed unmatched. CDR3 length: 13 amino acids. Germline assignment: CDR1 MNHEY and CDR2 SVGAGI. CDR3: CAGRGAGANVLTF. CDR3 DNA: TGTGCCGGTCGGGGGGCTGGGGCCAACGTCCTGACTTTC.

The rearrangement uses TRBV19 and TRBJ2-2, with D perhaps TRBD1 (5 bases). The V end was cut by 6 bases, the J end by 3 bases, with 14 bases between. This CDR3 contains 15 residues. Per germline, CDR1 LNHDA and CDR2 SQIVND (reference sequence). The CDR3, as DNA: TGTGCCAGTAGGAAGGGGTGGGATCACACCGGGGAGCTGTTTTTT. Translating gives CASRKGWDHTGELFF.

The chain links TRBV7-2 to TRBJ2-5; D is unresolved. V lost 5 bases and J lost 1, with 8 bases in between. Germline V gene lookup returns CDR1 SGHTA and CDR2 FQGNSA. This CDR3 is built from 13 residues. CDR3: CASSPTRQETQYF. The CDR3 bases are TGTGCCAGCAGCCCTACCCGCCAAGAGACCCAGTACTTC.

The rearrangement links TRBV28 to TRBJ1-5; a weak D match, TRBD1 (6 bases). CDR1 is MDHEN and CDR2 is SYDVKM in the germline V gene. The CDR3 is 13 amino acids. V lost 9 bases and J lost 9, with 18 bases in between. The CDR3 nucleotides read TGTGCCAGTCAGGACAGACTCATGTCGCCCCAGCATTTT. Its translation: CASQDRLMSPQHF. The variable domain in full, with the rest retrieved from reference TRBV28 and TRBJ1-5, is DVKVTQSSRYLVKRTGEKVFLECVQDMDHENMFWYRQDPGLGLRLIYFSYDVKMKEKGDIPEGYSVSREKKERFSLILESASTNQTSMYLCASQDRLMSPQHFGDGTRLSIL.

The rearrangement joins TRBV2 to TRBJ1-2; no reliable D call. The CDR3 is 11 residues long. Trimming left V 8 bases short and J 4 bases short, with 8 bases between. CDR1 and CDR2 from the germline V gene are SNHLY and FYNNEI. The CDR3 loop is CASRGIYGYTF. In nucleotides, the CDR3 is TGTGCCAGCCGAGGTATCTATGGCTACACCTTC. Together with reference TRBV2 and TRBJ1-2, the CDR3 gives the full variable domain: EPEVTQTPSHQVTQMGQEVILRCVPISNHLYFYWYRQILGQKVEFLVSFYNNEISEKSEIFDDQFSVERPDGSNFTLKIRSTKLEDSAMYFCASRGIYGYTFGSGTRLTVV.

The rearrangement uses TRBV10-3 and TRBJ2-5; 7 nucleotides match TRBD2. J lost 4 bases, V lost 0 bases, and 2 bases had no gene match. Germline values: CDR1 ENHRY, CDR2 SYGVKD. The CDR3 runs to 14 residues. The CDR3: CAISESGGRETQYF. CDR3 sequence (DNA): TGTGCCATCAGTGAGTCGGGCGGGAGAGAGACCCAGTACTTC.

This clone was counted a few times. The gene calls are TRBV3-1 (or the pseudogene TRBV3-2) and TRBJ1-2; 7 nucleotides match TRBD1. This CDR3 is built from 14 residues. The junction had 2 bases not matched to a gene; V was cut back by 0 bases and J by 4 bases. Germline V gives CDR1 LGHDT, CDR2 YNNKEL (reference sequence). The CDR3 region has the DNA TGTGCCAGCAGCCAAGATCCAGGGGGCTATGGCTACACCTTC. Translated: CASSQDPGGYGYTF.

This chain links TRBV29-1 with TRBJ2-7; 9 nucleotides agree with TRBD2. This CDR3 has 17 amino acids. J gave up 6 bases and V 7 bases, and 22 bases lay outside the gene matches. Germline lookup yields CDR1 SQVTM and CDR2 ANQGSEA. CDR3 DNA: TGCAGCGCCGCAGGAACTAGCGGGCCCCTTAGGGGAACCGAGCAGTACTTC. Translated: CSAAGTSGPLRGTEQYF.

This chain links TRBV27 with TRBJ2-1; 10 positions match TRBD2. Per the germline V gene, CDR1 is MNHEY and CDR2 is SMNVEV (reference sequence). V lost 3 bases and J lost 7; bases outside the gene matches: 9. The CDR3 has 16 amino acids. The CDR3 coding sequence is TGTGCCAGCAGTTTGGGCCTAGCGGGAGCAGTGAATGAGCAGTTCTTC. It translates to CASSLGLAGAVNEQFF.

The chain has TRBV4-1 and TRBJ2-1, with 7 bases that match TRBD1. V shed 0 bases, J shed 3 bases, and the junction held 5 bases outside the gene matches. CDR1 and CDR2 from the germline V gene are MGHRA and YSYEKL. The CDR3 runs 16 residues. Written as DNA, the CDR3 is TGCGCCAGCAGCCAAGACGCCGGGACAGACTACAATGAGCAGTTCTTC. It translates to CASSQDAGTDYNEQFF.

The J gene is TRBJ2-1, the V gene TRBV7-6; 13 bases line up with TRBD2. The CDR3 spans 15 residues. Germline CDR1 and CDR2: SGHVS and FNYEAQ. J lost 8 bases, V lost 5 bases, and 6 bases had no gene match. CDR3 region: CASSRRTSGSDEQFF. CDR3 sequence (DNA): TGTGCCAGCAGCCGTCGGACTAGCGGGAGCGATGAGCAGTTCTTC.

The chain joins TRBV28 to TRBJ1-6; no firm D call. The length of the CDR3 is 13 residues. Trimming took 6 bases from V and 2 from J, leaving 5 bases between them. CDR1 and CDR2 from the germline V gene are MDHEN and SYDVKM. The CDR3 protein is CASRETYNSPLHF. The CDR3 DNA sequence: TGTGCCAGCAGGGAGACCTATAATTCACCCCTCCACTTT.

The rearrangement uses TRBV3-1 (or the pseudogene TRBV3-2) and TRBJ2-5; D ambiguous. In germline, CDR1 is LGHDT, CDR2 YNNKEL (reference sequence). Trimming pared 1 base from V and 0 bases from J, leaving 12 bases between. The CDR3 covers 16 residues. CDR3 protein: CASSQVLSGNQETQYF. The CDR3 DNA follows: TGTGCCAGCAGCCAAGTTCTGTCGGGTAACCAAGAGACCCAGTACTTC.

This sequence joins TRBV3-1 (or the pseudogene TRBV3-2) and TRBJ2-2; maybe TRBD1 (6 bases). The V end lost 4 bases, the J end lost 4 bases, and 10 bases lay between the germline ends. From germline, CDR1 is LGHDT and CDR2 YNNKEL (reference sequence). The CDR3 is 14 amino acids. The CDR3 bases are TGTGCCAGCAGCCTACAGGGATTCACCGGGGAGCTGTTTTTT. Its protein product is CASSLQGFTGELFF.

The chain employs TRBV9 and TRBJ2-5; the D gene is possibly TRBD2 (6 bases). The V gene's germline CDR1 is SGDLS and CDR2 YYNGEE. The CDR3 is made up of 13 amino acids. The V and J ends lost 1 base and 5 bases respectively, with 9 bases between them. The CDR3 DNA reads as TGTGCCAGCAGCGTATCTAGCGATGAGACCCAGTACTTC. Encoded protein: CASSVSSDETQYF.

This chain links TRBV12-2 with TRBJ1-1. TRBV12-2 is termed a pseudogene. There are 16 residues in the CDR3. CDR3 residues: CASRLVSLRGCAEAFF. For the CDR3, the DNA is TGTGCAAGTCGCTTAGTATCCCTGAGAGGATGCGCTGAAGCTTTCTTT.

V usage is TRBV2 and J usage is TRBJ2-1, with 10 bases identical to TRBD1. The CDR3 consists of 13 residues. The germline gives CDR1 SNHLY, CDR2 FYNNEI. Trimming cost V 9 bases and J 5 bases; bases outside gene matches: 4. CDR3 amino acids: CASDGTGDNEQFF. The CDR3 region has the DNA TGTGCCAGTGACGGGACAGGGGACAATGAGCAGTTCTTC.

The genes are TRBV10-3 and TRBJ2-5; possible D gene TRBD1, 5 bases. The CDR3 totals 14 residues. V was shortened by 6 bases and J by 2 bases, with 13 bases between the two germline ends. CDR1 is ENHRY and CDR2 is SYGVKD in the germline V gene. This CDR3 reads CAIRTQGPQETQYF. The CDR3 nucleotides read TGTGCCATCAGGACCCAGGGTCCTCAAGAGACCCAGTACTTC.

The rearrangement links TRBV5-1 to TRBJ2-7; 8 bases align to TRBD1. Trimming at V came to 5 bases and at J to 1 base, leaving 8 bases not matched to a gene. The CDR3 contains 15 residues. Germline V lookup: CDR1 SGHRS, CDR2 YFSETQ. For the CDR3, the DNA is TGCGCCAGCAGTCCCGGACAGGGCCCATCCTACGAGCAGTACTTC. Amino acids: CASSPGQGPSYEQYF.